The present T cell receptor (beta chain) was sequenced within a study of patients and donors after allogeneic stem cell transplantation. One entry per CDR3 protein, called by TCRdb with MiXCR from the RT-PCR reads. There are about a million distinct CDR3 sequences in the sample; over 15% occur only once, and under 6.5% lies in the top ten. V was trimmed by 2 bases and J by 0 bases, leaving 6 bases between them. The CDR3 totals 14 residues. The V call is TRBV12-3 or TRBV12-4, the J call TRBJ2-3; no definite D call. This receptor was obtained from a human donor who was either an allogeneic HSCT recipient or a stem cell or donor lymphocyte infusion donor (not recorded which). It is not recorded whose cells these are; they may come from a transplant donor. The sequencing input was blood, either unsorted or a sorted T cell fraction (not recorded which). The CDR3 coding sequence is TGTGCCAGCAGTTTATCACTAAGCACAGATACGCAGTATTTT. Protein product: CASSLSLSTDTQYF.